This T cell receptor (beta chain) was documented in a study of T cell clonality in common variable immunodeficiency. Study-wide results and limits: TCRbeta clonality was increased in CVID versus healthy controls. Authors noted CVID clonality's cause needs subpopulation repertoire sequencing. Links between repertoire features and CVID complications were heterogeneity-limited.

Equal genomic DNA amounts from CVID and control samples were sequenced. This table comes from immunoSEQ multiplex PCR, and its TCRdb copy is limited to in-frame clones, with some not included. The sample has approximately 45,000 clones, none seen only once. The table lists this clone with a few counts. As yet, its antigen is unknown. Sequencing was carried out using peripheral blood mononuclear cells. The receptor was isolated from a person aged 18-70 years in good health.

The CDR3 sequence: CASSVSLATYDYTF. The DNA read from the CDR3 is TGTGCCAGCAGTGTCTCGCTAGCCACCTACGAC. The V gene is TRBV6-1, the J gene TRBJ1-2; D gene unclear. The CDR3 goes on 3 residues after the read ends, and that part is filled in from the germline J gene. The germline CDR1 and CDR2 sequences are MNHNS and SASEGT. This CDR3 has 14 amino acids.